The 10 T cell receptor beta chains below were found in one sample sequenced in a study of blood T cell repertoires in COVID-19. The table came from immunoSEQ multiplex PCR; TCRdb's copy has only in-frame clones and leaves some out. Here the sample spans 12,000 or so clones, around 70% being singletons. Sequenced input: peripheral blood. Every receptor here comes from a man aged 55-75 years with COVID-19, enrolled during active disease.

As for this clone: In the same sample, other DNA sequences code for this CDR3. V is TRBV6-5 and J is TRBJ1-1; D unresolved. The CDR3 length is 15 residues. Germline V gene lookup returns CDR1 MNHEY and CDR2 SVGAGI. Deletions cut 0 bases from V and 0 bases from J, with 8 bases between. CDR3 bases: TGTGCCAGCAGTTACTCTCCGGGGATGAACACTGAAGCTTTCTTT. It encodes CASSYSPGMNTEAFF.

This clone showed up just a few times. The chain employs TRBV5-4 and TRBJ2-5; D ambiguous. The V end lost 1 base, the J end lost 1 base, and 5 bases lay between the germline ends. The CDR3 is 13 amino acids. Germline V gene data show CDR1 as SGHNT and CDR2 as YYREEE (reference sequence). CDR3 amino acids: CASSLLLQETQYF. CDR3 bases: TGTGCCAGCAGCTTGTTACTCCAAGAGACCCAGTACTTC.

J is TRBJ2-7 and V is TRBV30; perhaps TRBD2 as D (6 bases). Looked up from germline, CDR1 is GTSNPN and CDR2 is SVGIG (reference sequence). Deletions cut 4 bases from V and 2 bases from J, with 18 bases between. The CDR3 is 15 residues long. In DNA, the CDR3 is TGTGCCTGGAACCGTGGGGGGTCGAACCCCTACGAGCAGTACTTC. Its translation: CAWNRGGSNPYEQYF.

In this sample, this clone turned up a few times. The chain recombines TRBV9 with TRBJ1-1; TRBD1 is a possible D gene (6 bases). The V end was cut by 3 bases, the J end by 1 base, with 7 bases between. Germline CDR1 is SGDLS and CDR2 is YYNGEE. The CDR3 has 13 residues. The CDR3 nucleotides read TGTGCCAGCAGCGAACAGGGGAACACTGAAGCTTTCTTT. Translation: CASSEQGNTEAFF.

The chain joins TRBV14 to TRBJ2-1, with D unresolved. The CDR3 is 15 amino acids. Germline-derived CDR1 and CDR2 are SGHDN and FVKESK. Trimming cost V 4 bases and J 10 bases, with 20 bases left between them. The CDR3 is CASSRRLNSQREQFF. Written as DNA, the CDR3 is TGTGCCAGCAGCCGCCGACTTAACTCCCAGAGGGAGCAGTTCTTC.

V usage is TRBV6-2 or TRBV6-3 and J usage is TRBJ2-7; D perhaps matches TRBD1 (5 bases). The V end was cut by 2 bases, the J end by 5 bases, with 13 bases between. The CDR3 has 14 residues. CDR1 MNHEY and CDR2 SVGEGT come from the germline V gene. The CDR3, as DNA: TGTGCCAGCAGTTACGCCCTAGGGGCCAACGAGCAGTACGTC. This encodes CASSYALGANEQYV.

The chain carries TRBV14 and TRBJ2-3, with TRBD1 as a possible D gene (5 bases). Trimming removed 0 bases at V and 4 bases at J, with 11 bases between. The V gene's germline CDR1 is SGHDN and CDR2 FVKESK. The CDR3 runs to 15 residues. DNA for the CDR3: TGTGCCAGCAGCCAAGATCCGGAAGGGGCAGATACGCAGTATTTT. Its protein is CASSQDPEGADTQYF.

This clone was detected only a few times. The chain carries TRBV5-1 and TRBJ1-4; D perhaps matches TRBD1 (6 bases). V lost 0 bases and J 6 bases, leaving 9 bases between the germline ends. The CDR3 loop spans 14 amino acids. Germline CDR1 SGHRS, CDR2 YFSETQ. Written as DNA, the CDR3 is TGCGCCAGCAGCTTGGGGCAGGGGTATGAAAAACTGTTTTTT. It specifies CASSLGQGYEKLFF.

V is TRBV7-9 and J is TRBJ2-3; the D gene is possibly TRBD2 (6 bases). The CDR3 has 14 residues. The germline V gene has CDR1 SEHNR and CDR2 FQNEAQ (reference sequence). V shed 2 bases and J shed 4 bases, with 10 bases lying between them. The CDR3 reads CASSLLLAPDTQYF. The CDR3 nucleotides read TGTGCCAGCAGCTTACTACTAGCTCCAGATACGCAGTATTTT.

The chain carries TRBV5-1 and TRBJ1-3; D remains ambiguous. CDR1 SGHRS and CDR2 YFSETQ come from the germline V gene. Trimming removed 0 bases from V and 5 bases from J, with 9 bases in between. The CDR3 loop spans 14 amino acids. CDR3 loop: CASSLGPLRNTIYF. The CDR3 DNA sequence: TGCGCCAGCAGCTTGGGGCCCCTCAGAAACACCATATATTTT.